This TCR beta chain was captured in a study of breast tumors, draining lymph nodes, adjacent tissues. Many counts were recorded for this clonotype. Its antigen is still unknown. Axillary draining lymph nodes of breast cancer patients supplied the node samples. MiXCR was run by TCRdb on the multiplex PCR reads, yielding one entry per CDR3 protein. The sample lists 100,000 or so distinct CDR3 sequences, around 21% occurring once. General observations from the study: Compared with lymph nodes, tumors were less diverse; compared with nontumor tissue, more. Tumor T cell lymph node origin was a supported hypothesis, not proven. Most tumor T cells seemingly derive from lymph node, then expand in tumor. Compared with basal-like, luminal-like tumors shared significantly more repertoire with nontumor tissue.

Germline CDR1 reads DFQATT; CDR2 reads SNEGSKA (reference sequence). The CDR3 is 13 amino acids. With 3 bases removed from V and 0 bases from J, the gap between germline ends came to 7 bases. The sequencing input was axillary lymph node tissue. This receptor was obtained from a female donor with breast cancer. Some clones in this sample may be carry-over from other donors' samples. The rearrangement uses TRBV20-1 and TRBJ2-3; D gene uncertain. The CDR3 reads CSASSTSTDTQYF. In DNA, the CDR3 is TGCAGTGCTAGTTCCACAAGCACAGATACGCAGTATTTT.